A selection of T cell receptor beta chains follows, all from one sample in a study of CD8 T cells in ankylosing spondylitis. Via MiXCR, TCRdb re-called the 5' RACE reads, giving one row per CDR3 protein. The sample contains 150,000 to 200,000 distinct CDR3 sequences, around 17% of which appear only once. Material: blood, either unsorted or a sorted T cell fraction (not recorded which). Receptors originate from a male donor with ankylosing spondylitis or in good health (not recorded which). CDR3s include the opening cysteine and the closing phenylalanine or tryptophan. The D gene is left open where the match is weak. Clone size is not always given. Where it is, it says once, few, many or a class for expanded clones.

CSARGTSGSTDTQYF TGCAGTGCTAGAGGAACTTCAGGTAGCACAGATACGCAGTATTTT TRBJ2-3 TRBV20-1 15 few .
CSARVPGLGNQPQHF TGCAGTGCTAGGGTTCCCGGGTTGGGCAATCAGCCCCAGCATTTT TRBJ1-5 TRBV20-1 15 many .
CASSPTFEGRGEQFF TGTGCCAGCAGCCCGACCTTTGAGGGCAGAGGGGAGCAGTTCTTC TRBJ2-1 TRBV28 15 many .
CASSSPGTSGSRSYNEQFF TGTGCCAGCAGCTCTCCGGGGACTAGCGGGAGCAGGTCCTACAATGAGCAGTTCTTC TRBJ2-1 TRBV12-1 19 . .
CASWDRSYEQYF TGTGCCAGCTGGGACAGGTCCTACGAGCAGTACTTC TRBJ2-7 TRBV28 12 . TRBD1
CISVPEAPSGSGYNEQFF . TRBJ2-1 TRBV7-5 18 few .
CSARDRTSGSVTWEQYF TGCAGTGCTAGAGACCGGACTAGCGGGAGTGTAACGTGGGAGCAGTACTTC TRBJ2-7 TRBV20-1 17 many TRBD2
CSAPRAGSDTEAFF TGCAGTGCTCCCCGTGCGGGGTCGGACACTGAAGCTTTCTTT TRBJ1-1 TRBV20-1 14 many .
CATSDNQGSYNEQFF TGTGCCACCAGTGACAACCAGGGCTCCTACAATGAGCAGTTCTTC TRBJ2-1 TRBV24-1 15 many .
CSARDEGLNNEQFF TGCAGTGCTAGAGATGAGGGACTGAACAATGAGCAGTTCTTC TRBJ2-1 TRBV20-1 14 many .
CASSSASGRFGQETQYF TGCGCCAGCAGCAGCGCTAGCGGGAGGTTCGGCCAAGAGACCCAGTACTTC TRBJ2-5 TRBV4-1 17 many TRBD2
CASSHPGGGEYGYTF TGTGCCAGCAGTCATCCTGGAGGGGGGGAATATGGCTACACCTTC TRBJ1-2 TRBV12-3/TRBV12-4 15 many .
CASSLVSGSSYNEQFF TGCGCCAGCAGCTTGGTTAGCGGGAGCTCCTACAATGAGCAGTTCTTC TRBJ2-1 TRBV5-1 16 many TRBD2
CASSLRSAGSSYEQYF TGTGCCAGCAGTTTACGCTCAGCGGGGAGCTCCTACGAGCAGTACTTC TRBJ2-7 TRBV27 16 many TRBD2
CASSLLGGVDGYTF TGTGCCAGCAGCCTTCTAGGAGGGGTGGATGGCTACACCTTC TRBJ1-2 TRBV3-1 14 . .
CASSPPTGGFHQETQYF TGTGCCAGCAGTCCGCCGACGGGAGGCTTCCACCAAGAGACCCAGTACTTC TRBJ2-5 TRBV27 17 few TRBD2
CASSPVALSYEQYF TGTGCCAGCAGTCCGGTGGCGCTCTCCTACGAGCAGTACTTC TRBJ2-7 TRBV28 14 . .
CSAHEAGANQPQHF TGCAGTGCCCACGAGGCAGGGGCAAATCAGCCCCAGCATTTT TRBJ1-5 TRBV20-1 14 . .
CASSLGWIPQVSDTQYF TGTGCCAGCAGCTTAGGATGGATCCCTCAAGTCTCAGATACGCAGTATTTT TRBJ2-3 TRBV7-2 17 . .
CASSLKLAGIYEQYF TGTGCCAGCAGTTTAAAGCTAGCGGGGATTTACGAGCAGTACTTC TRBJ2-7 TRBV28 15 many TRBD2
CASSLERQVTQPQHF TGTGCCAGCAGCTTGGAGAGACAGGTTACACAGCCCCAGCATTTT TRBJ1-5 TRBV5-5 15 many .
CASSRGGDTEAFF TGCGCCAGCAGCCGAGGCGGAGACACTGAAGCTTTCTTT TRBJ1-1 TRBV5-1 13 many .
CSGNEAEGNQPQHF TGCAGCGGGAACGAGGCGGAGGGCAATCAGCCCCAGCATTTT TRBJ1-5 TRBV29-1 14 many .
CSVEGTGPEQYF TGCAGCGTTGAGGGGACAGGGCCCGAGCAGTACTTC TRBJ2-7 TRBV29-1 12 few TRBD1
CASTTGTGNDEQYF TGCGCCAGCACTACCGGGACAGGGAACGACGAGCAGTACTTC TRBJ2-7 TRBV5-1 14 many TRBD1
CASSYYAASSYNEQFF TGTGCCAGCAGTTACTACGCGGCAAGCTCCTACAATGAGCAGTTCTTC TRBJ2-1 TRBV6-5 16 many .
CSARAGEMNTGELFF TGCAGTGCGAGAGCCGGGGAAATGAACACCGGGGAGCTGTTTTTT TRBJ2-2 TRBV20-1 15 many .
CRGRPHANTEAFF TGCAGAGGCCGACCTCACGCGAACACTGAAGCTTTCTTT TRBJ1-1 TRBV20-1 13 . .
CASSRTSPVADTQYF TGTGCCAGCAGTAGGACTAGTCCGGTGGCAGATACGCAGTATTTT TRBJ2-3 TRBV6-5 15 few TRBD2
CASSPWASGGTDTQYF TGCGCCAGCAGCCCCTGGGCGTCAGGGGGGACAGATACGCAGTATTTT TRBJ2-3 TRBV4-1 16 . .
CASSAARQPQHF TGCGCCAGCAGCGCGGCCCGTCAGCCCCAGCATTTT TRBJ1-5 TRBV5-1 12 many .
CASSYGSWGPQYF TGTGCCAGCAGTTACGGGTCTTGGGGGCCGCAGTACTTC TRBJ2-7 TRBV6-5 13 many .
CASSLGSGIYNEQFF TGCGCCAGCAGCTTGGGGTCAGGGATTTACAATGAGCAGTTCTTC TRBJ2-1 TRBV5-1 15 many .
CASSYTDRIYGYTF TGTGCCAGCAGTTACACCGACAGAATCTATGGCTACACCTTC TRBJ1-2 TRBV6-6 14 many .
CASNLDHRGGGNSPLHF TGCGCCAGCAACCTGGACCACAGGGGCGGAGGGAATTCACCCCTCCACTTT TRBJ1-6 TRBV4-1 17 few TRBD1
CSARLTGQNQPQHF TGCAGTGCCCGACTGACAGGTCAAAATCAGCCCCAGCATTTT TRBJ1-5 TRBV20-1 14 few .
CAISKGNYEQFF TGTGCCATCAGTAAAGGGAACTATGAGCAGTTCTTC TRBJ2-1 TRBV10-3 12 . .
CATSEGAGGQPQHF TGTGCCACCAGTGAAGGGGCCGGGGGCCAGCCCCAGCATTTT TRBJ1-5 TRBV24-1 14 . .
CASSLVSPLHF TGCGCCAGCAGCTTGGTTTCTCCCCTCCACTTT TRBJ1-6 TRBV5-1 11 many .
CASTGASNYGYTF TGTGCCAGCACCGGGGCTTCTAACTATGGCTACACCTTC TRBJ1-2 TRBV3-1 13 few .
CASTRGGGRPFLSYEQYF TGTGCCAGCACCCGCGGTGGCGGTCGCCCGTTCCTCTCCTACGAGCAGTACTTC TRBJ2-7 TRBV12-3/TRBV12-4 18 few .
CASSWGQSEQYF TGCGCCAGCAGCTGGGGACAGTCGGAGCAGTACTTC TRBJ2-7 TRBV5-1 12 many TRBD1
CASSSQGARTSGKGAVQFF TGCGCCAGCAGCTCACAGGGAGCAAGGACTAGCGGGAAGGGAGCGGTGCAGTTCTTC TRBJ2-1 TRBV5-1 19 . TRBD2
CATSHEYQETQYF TGTGCCACCAGTCACGAATACCAAGAGACCCAGTACTTC TRBJ2-5 TRBV24-1 13 . .
CSAFDTDRANTGELFF TGCAGTGCTTTTGACACGGACAGGGCGAACACCGGGGAGCTGTTTTTT TRBJ2-2 TRBV20-1 16 . TRBD1
CASKTRSFWDEQFF TGTGCCAGCAAAACCCGAAGTTTTTGGGATGAGCAGTTCTTC TRBJ2-1 TRBV6-6 14 many .
CASSQVLADSYEQYF TGTGCCAGCAGCCAAGTTCTAGCGGACTCCTACGAGCAGTACTTC TRBJ2-7 TRBV14 15 few TRBD2
CAISEGGQGALNGEKLFF TGTGCCATCAGTGAAGGGGGTCAGGGGGCGTTGAACGGGGAAAAACTGTTTTTT TRBJ1-4 TRBV10-3 18 many TRBD1